The 6 T cell receptor beta chains in this list originate from one sample, sequenced in a study of regulatory T cells in long-lasting Graves disease. The time point was: newly diagnosed GD, antithyroid drugs for less than 3 months. RNA from PBMCs was the source of the TCR library. Library construction for TCR beta used iRepertoire HTBI primers and Arm-PCR of CDR3 regions. TCRdb reprocessed the multiplex PCR reads with MiXCR, giving one entry per CDR3 protein. The sample shows roughly 250,000 distinct CDR3 sequences, roughly 18% of them seen only once. The sample also formed part of further work on T cells in Graves' hyperthyroidism and ophthalmopathy.

The starting material was peripheral blood mononuclear cells (PBMCs), obtained at new diagnosis, from a patient treated with antithyroid drugs. The receptors stem from a woman aged 25-40 years with Graves disease.

This clonotype was counted many times. The chain employs TRBV2 and TRBJ2-1; D is possibly TRBD2 (5 bases). The CDR3 loop spans 16 amino acids. CDR1 SNHLY and CDR2 FYNNEI come from the germline V gene. V gave up 7 bases and J gave up 9 bases, with 25 bases separating them. The CDR3 loop reads CASNGPGSSSSGEQFF. In DNA, the CDR3 is TGTGCCAGCAACGGGCCGGGATCCTCCTCAAGCGGTGAGCAGTTCTTC.

This clonotype was detected only a few times. A read error may be the cause here, since a much bigger clone is one base away. No DNA is shown, since the ends of the CDR3 on it are uncertain; the CDR3 is the one TCRdb lists. This chain uses TRBV20-1 with TRBJ2-5; the DNA was not used to check the table's D call, TRBD1. Both ends counted, the CDR3 spans 12 residues. CDR1 is DFQATT and CDR2 is SNEGSKA in the germline V gene (reference sequence). This CDR3 is CSARFGMGTLYF.

This clonotype has at least ten counts. The rearrangement links TRBV7-2 to TRBJ1-1, with unresolved D. Between the trimmed V and J ends, which lost 4 bases and 4 bases, there was a span of 13 bases. The V gene's germline CDR1 is SGHTA and CDR2 FQGNSA. The CDR3 consists of 14 residues. CDR3 nucleotide sequence: TGTGCCAGCAGCTCCCTGGACGGGAGCACTGAAGCTTTCTTT. It translates to CASSSLDGSTEAFF.

This clonotype was picked up many times. CDR3 amino acids: CASSPPEQANEKLFF. Written as DNA, the CDR3 is TGTGCCAGCAGTCCGCCGGAACAAGCTAATGAAAAACTGTTTTTT. The chain has TRBV27 and TRBJ1-4; no reliable D call. Deletions cut 5 bases from V and 3 bases from J, with 13 bases between. CDR1 MNHEY and CDR2 SMNVEV come from the germline V gene (reference sequence). The CDR3 sequence is 15 residues long.

This clonotype has at least ten counts. The chain recombines TRBV20-1 with TRBJ1-2; possible D gene TRBD1, 6 bases. Germline CDR1 DFQATT, CDR2 SNEGSKA (reference sequence). Trimming left V 0 bases short and J 4 bases short, with 12 bases between. This CDR3 is 14 amino acids long. CDR3 sequence reads: CSAREGARVYGYTF. The DNA for the CDR3 is TGCAGTGCTAGAGAGGGGGCGCGCGTCTATGGCTACACCTTC.

This clonotype was counted at least ten times. CDR3 region: CASRIQNTEAFF. The CDR3 coding sequence is TGTGCCAGCAGGATACAGAACACTGAAGCTTTCTTT. This sequence joins TRBV12-3 or TRBV12-4 and TRBJ1-1; no clear D. The CDR3 totals 12 residues. Between the trimmed V and J ends, which lost 6 bases and 1 base, there was a span of 6 bases.